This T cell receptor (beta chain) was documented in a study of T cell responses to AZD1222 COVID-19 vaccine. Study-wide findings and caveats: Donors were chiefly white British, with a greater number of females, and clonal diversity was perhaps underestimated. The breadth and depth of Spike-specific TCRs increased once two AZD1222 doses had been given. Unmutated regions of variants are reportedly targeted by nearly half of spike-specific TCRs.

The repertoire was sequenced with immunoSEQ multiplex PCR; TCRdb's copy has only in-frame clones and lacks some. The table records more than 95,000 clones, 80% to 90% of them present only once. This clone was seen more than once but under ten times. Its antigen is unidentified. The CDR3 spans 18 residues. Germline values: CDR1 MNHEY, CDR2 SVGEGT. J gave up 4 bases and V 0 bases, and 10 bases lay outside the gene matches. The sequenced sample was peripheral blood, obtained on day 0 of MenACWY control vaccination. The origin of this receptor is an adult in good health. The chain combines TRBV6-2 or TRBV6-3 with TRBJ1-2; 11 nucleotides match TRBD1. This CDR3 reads CASSYSPGTGGPPYGYTF. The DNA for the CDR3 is TGTGCCAGCAGTTACTCTCCCGGGACAGGGGGACCACCCTATGGCTACACCTTC.